Presented here are 13 T cell receptor beta chains from one specimen sequenced in a study of tumor-infiltrating lymphocytes in primary liver carcinoma. The authors made TCR beta cDNA from approximately 500 ng total RNA with a constant-region primer. Modified slightly, ARM-PCR produced TCR beta libraries over three nested multiplex PCR rounds. A C-beta reverse primer and TRBV1-TRBV30 forward primers served in each of the first two PCR rounds, at about 10 cycles apiece. MiXCR, run by TCRdb on the multiplex PCR reads, gives a single entry per CDR3 protein. The top ten clones hold about a tenth of a sample with about 120,000 distinct CDR3 sequences, about 59% of them seen once. Co-extracting RNA and DNA was done with roughly 17-32 mg of unsorted bulk tissue as input. Sequencing input: liver tumor tissue from sampling region 1. The sample's subset: tumor region T1, superior pole. The receptor source for this set is a woman aged 60-70 years with primary liver carcinoma and hepatitis B virus infection.

This clonotype was seen more than once but under ten times. The CDR3 reads CASSARQGGRTHNEQFF. DNA of the CDR3: TGTGCCAGCAGCGCCAGACAAGGCGGGAGAACCCATAATGAGCAGTTCTTC. V usage is TRBV5-4 and J usage is TRBJ2-1; 7 bases agree with TRBD2. The CDR3 totals 17 residues. The V gene's germline CDR1 is SGHNT and CDR2 YYREEE (reference sequence). The V and J ends lost 4 bases and 7 bases, in that order; junction bases with no gene match: 17.

With regard to this clonotype: One base away lies a much larger clone, so this may be a sequencing read error. The CDR3 DNA reads as TGTGCCAGCAGATACTTAGCGGGGTCTTCGAACACCGGGGAGCTGTTTTTT. This encodes CASRYLAGSSNTGELFF. The gene calls are TRBV6-6 and TRBJ2-2; TRBD2 aligns across 8 bases. The CDR3 has 17 residues. Germline lookup yields CDR1 MNHNY and CDR2 SVGAGI (reference sequence).

Relative to its sample, this clonotype is medium-sized. J is TRBJ1-2 and V is TRBV11-3; D ambiguous. Germline values: CDR1 SGHNT, CDR2 YENEEA. This CDR3 comprises 13 residues. V was trimmed by 3 bases and J by 6 bases, leaving 11 bases between them. The CDR3 protein is CASSLGLSHGYTF. The CDR3 coding sequence is TGTGCCAGCAGCTTGGGTCTTTCTCATGGCTACACCTTC.

Regarding this clonotype: One base away lies a much larger clone, so this may be a sequencing read error. CDR3 DNA sequence: TGTGCCAGCAGACACTGGGCTCAAAGGGCTGATCAGCCCCAGCATTTT. It specifies CASRHWAQRADQPQHF. The chain is built from TRBV6-1 and TRBJ1-5; D is unresolved. Between the trimmed V and J ends, which lost 6 bases and 5 bases, there was a span of 20 bases. The germline V gene has CDR1 MNHNS and CDR2 SASEGT. This CDR3 is 16 amino acids long.

This clonotype was recorded many times. The genes are TRBV6-6 and TRBJ1-5; D gene ambiguous. The germline CDR1 and CDR2 sequences are MNHNY and SVGAGI (reference sequence). V lost 2 bases and J 4 bases, leaving 6 bases between the germline ends. The CDR3 consists of 13 residues. The CDR3 region has the DNA TGTGCCAGCAGTTACGGCGGGAATCAGCCCCAGCATTTT. Encoded protein: CASSYGGNQPQHF.

V and J are TRBV11-2 and TRBJ2-2; D is tentatively TRBD1 or TRBD2 (5 bases each). The V end lost 10 bases, the J end lost 9 bases, and 21 bases lay between the germline ends. The length of the CDR3 is 14 residues. Per the germline V gene, CDR1 is SGHAT and CDR2 is FQNNGV. The chain's CDR3 is CANSSGPTGRELFF. The CDR3 DNA reads as TGTGCCAACAGTTCGGGACCTACAGGCAGGGAGCTGTTTTTT.

On this clonotype itself: The final CDR3 position lacks the conserved phenylalanine or tryptophan, pointing to a likely read error. The chain joins TRBV12-3 or TRBV12-4 to TRBJ1-5; tentatively, D is TRBD1 (5 bases). The CDR3 totals 15 residues. The chain's CDR3 is CTSSRTTSSDQPQHL. The CDR3 DNA reads as TGTACCAGCAGTCGGACAACGAGCTCCGATCAGCCCCAGCATCTT.

V gene TRBV28 combines with J gene TRBJ2-7; no clear D gene. Germline-derived CDR1 and CDR2 are MDHEN and SYDVKM. CDR3 length: 14 residues. CDR3 nucleotides: TGTGTCACCACGCCTGCGCGCCAGTACTACGAGCAGTACTTC. As protein: CVTTPARQYYEQYF.

Concerning this clonotype: Mismatch with germline at one junction end may stem from a read error. This rearrangement joins TRBV5-8 to TRBJ2-5, with TRBD2 identical over 8 bases. This CDR3 has 13 residues. Germline V gene sequence: CDR1 SGHTS, CDR2 YDEGEE. The CDR3: CASSSGTGGTRYF. The CDR3 bases are TGTGCCAGCAGTTCCGGGACGGGAGGGACCCGGTACTTC.

Concerning this clonotype: This may be a read error: a much more frequent sequence differs by one nucleotide. This chain uses TRBV12-3 or TRBV12-4 with TRBJ2-3, with TRBD2 matching over 8 bases. The CDR3 loop spans 16 amino acids. The chain's CDR3 is CASRTDLAGSIDTQYF. The DNA for the CDR3 is TGTGCCAGCAGAACCGACCTAGCGGGCAGCATAGATACGCAGTATTTT.

In the case of this clonotype: The DNA is omitted, as the CDR3 cannot be located on it reliably, and the CDR3 follows TCRdb's listing. V usage is TRBV6-1 and J usage is TRBJ2-2; TRBD2, the table's D call, lacks a check against the DNA. CDR1 is MNHNS and CDR2 is SASEGT in the germline V gene. The CDR3 spans 17 residues, counting both ends. The CDR3 reads CASSERVAGGSTGELSF.

Turning to this clonotype: The CDR3 end shows no conserved phenylalanine or tryptophan, and so a read error is likely. The rearrangement links TRBV5-6 to TRBJ1-1, with D perhaps TRBD1 (5 bases). This CDR3 has 15 amino acids. The germline V and J ends were trimmed by 2 bases and 2 bases, with 13 bases remaining between them. Germline V CDR1 and CDR2: SGHDT, YYEEEE. The CDR3 here is CASSFGAKSNTEAFY. Written as DNA, the CDR3 is TGTGCCAGCAGCTTCGGGGCCAAGAGCAACACTGAAGCTTTCTAT.

This chain joins TRBV11-2 and TRBJ1-1, with 9 bases that match TRBD1. The CDR3 runs to 14 residues. The germline gives CDR1 SGHAT, CDR2 FQNNGV. V lost 2 bases, J lost 7 bases, and 5 bases stayed unmatched. This CDR3 reads CASSLNRGRDEAFF. CDR3 coding DNA: TGTGCCAGCAGCTTAAACAGGGGGCGAGATGAAGCTTTCTTT.